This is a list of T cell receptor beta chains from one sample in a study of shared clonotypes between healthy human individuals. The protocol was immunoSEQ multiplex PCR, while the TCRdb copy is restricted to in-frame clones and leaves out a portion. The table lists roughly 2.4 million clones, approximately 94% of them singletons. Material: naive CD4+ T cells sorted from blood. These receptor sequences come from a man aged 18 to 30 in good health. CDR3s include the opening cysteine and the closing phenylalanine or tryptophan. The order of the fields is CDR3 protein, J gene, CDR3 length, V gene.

CDR3 protein: CASSLLGANVLTF
J gene: TRBJ2-6
CDR3 length: 13
V gene: TRBV6-5

CDR3 protein: CASSVGTSGVSDTQYF
J gene: TRBJ2-3
CDR3 length: 16
V gene: TRBV9

CDR3 protein: CASSSTGLNEKLFF
J gene: TRBJ1-4
CDR3 length: 14
V gene: TRBV28

CDR3 protein: CAEDGQGTDTQYF
J gene: TRBJ2-3
CDR3 length: 13
V gene: TRBV30

CDR3 protein: CASSQESGYYEQYF
J gene: TRBJ2-7
CDR3 length: 14
V gene: TRBV14

CDR3 protein: CASSQASGVGSDTQYF
J gene: TRBJ2-3
CDR3 length: 16
V gene: TRBV4-1

CDR3 protein: CASSYHGTGNEQYF
J gene: TRBJ2-7
CDR3 length: 14
V gene: TRBV6-6

CDR3 protein: CASSLYWAEEPQHF
J gene: TRBJ1-5
CDR3 length: 14
V gene: TRBV7-2

CDR3 protein: CASRWGFTLNTEAFF
J gene: TRBJ1-1
CDR3 length: 15
V gene: TRBV6-1

CDR3 protein: CAISVTTGYYGYTF
J gene: TRBJ1-2
CDR3 length: 14
V gene: TRBV10-3

CDR3 protein: CASSNQVAVDNSPLHF
J gene: TRBJ1-6
CDR3 length: 16
V gene: TRBV18

CDR3 protein: CASSGTVGGEKLFF
J gene: TRBJ1-4
CDR3 length: 14
V gene: TRBV6-5

CDR3 protein: CASSLGLTGVDNSPLHF
J gene: TRBJ1-6
CDR3 length: 17
V gene: TRBV5-6

CDR3 protein: CASSLSEGPPSQYF
J gene: TRBJ2-7
CDR3 length: 14
V gene: TRBV5-4

CDR3 protein: CAITSADNRLPNYGYTF
J gene: TRBJ1-2
CDR3 length: 17
V gene: TRBV10-3

CDR3 protein: CASSYIRGARLYEQYF
J gene: TRBJ2-7
CDR3 length: 16
V gene: TRBV6-6

CDR3 protein: CASSFAGIVGDTQYF
J gene: TRBJ2-3
CDR3 length: 15
V gene: TRBV7-3

CDR3 protein: CASSYYGQVNTGELFF
J gene: TRBJ2-2
CDR3 length: 16
V gene: TRBV6-6

CDR3 protein: CASSLARGGSYNEQFF
J gene: TRBJ2-1
CDR3 length: 16
V gene: TRBV7-2

CDR3 protein: CASSPQTGGRTGELFF
J gene: TRBJ2-2
CDR3 length: 16
V gene: TRBV7-3

CDR3 protein: CASSRQVLNTEAFF
J gene: TRBJ1-1
CDR3 length: 14
V gene: TRBV18

CDR3 protein: CASSLGTHNEQFF
J gene: TRBJ2-1
CDR3 length: 13
V gene: TRBV7-8

CDR3 protein: CASSQGEDQPQHF
J gene: TRBJ1-5
CDR3 length: 13
V gene: TRBV18

CDR3 protein: CASGRSGDTGELFF
J gene: TRBJ2-2
CDR3 length: 14
V gene: TRBV12-5

CDR3 protein: CASAWGGSAYEQYF
J gene: TRBJ2-7
CDR3 length: 14
V gene: TRBV7-2

CDR3 protein: CASRTRRSSYEQYF
J gene: TRBJ2-7
CDR3 length: 14
V gene: TRBV28

CDR3 protein: CASSLDRRVSGANVLTF
J gene: TRBJ2-6
CDR3 length: 17
V gene: TRBV27

CDR3 protein: CASSLEGQGARNEQFF
J gene: TRBJ2-1
CDR3 length: 16
V gene: TRBV5-1

CDR3 protein: CASSLRTANSPLHF
J gene: TRBJ1-6
CDR3 length: 14
V gene: TRBV7-9

CDR3 protein: CASSLGFGGGADTQYF
J gene: TRBJ2-3
CDR3 length: 16
V gene: TRBV11-3

CDR3 protein: CASSLNYRLETQYF
J gene: TRBJ2-5
CDR3 length: 14
V gene: TRBV5-1

CDR3 protein: CAWSAGTGVRTEAFF
J gene: TRBJ1-1
CDR3 length: 15
V gene: TRBV30

CDR3 protein: CASSSLLGANVLTF
J gene: TRBJ2-6
CDR3 length: 14
V gene: TRBV7-8

CDR3 protein: CASTPAGPPLEQYF
J gene: TRBJ2-7
CDR3 length: 14
V gene: TRBV7-2

CDR3 protein: CASSLDGLRAQPQHF
J gene: TRBJ1-5
CDR3 length: 15
V gene: TRBV11-2

CDR3 protein: CASGPGTSGNTGELFF
J gene: TRBJ2-2
CDR3 length: 16
V gene: TRBV12-5

CDR3 protein: CASSLIRDRTSYEQYF
J gene: TRBJ2-7
CDR3 length: 16
V gene: TRBV27

CDR3 protein: CAISESRGEQYF
J gene: TRBJ2-7
CDR3 length: 12
V gene: TRBV10-3

CDR3 protein: CASSQGTANYGYTF
J gene: TRBJ1-2
CDR3 length: 14
V gene: TRBV7-2

CDR3 protein: CASSLEVSLPYGYTF
J gene: TRBJ1-2
CDR3 length: 15
V gene: TRBV5-6

CDR3 protein: CASSEGTSGSYEQFF
J gene: TRBJ2-1
CDR3 length: 15
V gene: TRBV6-1

CDR3 protein: CASRRGQASYEQYF
J gene: TRBJ2-7
CDR3 length: 14
V gene: TRBV2

CDR3 protein: CASSSATPGNLAYEQYF
J gene: TRBJ2-7
CDR3 length: 17
V gene: TRBV7-9

CDR3 protein: CASSSTTVETQYF
J gene: TRBJ2-5
CDR3 length: 13
V gene: TRBV7-9

CDR3 protein: CASSPGQGHEQYF
J gene: TRBJ2-7
CDR3 length: 13
V gene: TRBV4-1

CDR3 protein: CAISESILADNEQFF
J gene: TRBJ2-1
CDR3 length: 15
V gene: TRBV10-3

CDR3 protein: CAISARGTDTQYF
J gene: TRBJ2-3
CDR3 length: 13
V gene: TRBV10-3